This T cell receptor beta chain was found in a study of blood T cell repertoires in COVID-19 (dated by TCRdb to about 2020). With regard to the full study: Samples from collaborators originated in the United States, Italy and Spain and spanned both the acute and convalescent phases of COVID-19. The prospective study material was composed of cDNA or gDNA derived from T cells, B-cell-depleted T cells, or PBMCs. Where available, HLA class I and class II types were obtained from metadata supplied by the sample provider rather than from assay-based typing. The samples were drawn from the first 160 participants of the ongoing ImmuneRACE study and from 1,200 or so subjects provided by 6 global collaborators. Sample metadata almost always included a de-identified subject ID, COVID-19 status, age in years and sex. Subjects who had been exposed to COVID-19, were actively infected with it, or had recovered from it provided the deeply sampled blood TCRbeta repertoires that made up the dataset. The repertoires were released in a freely available public database intended as a resource for research on the immune response to SARS-CoV-2. Broad study findings and their caveats: Clinical and demographic metadata were provided uncurated, with the amount varying by source and participant.

Remarks on this clone: The antigen it recognizes is unknown. Per-base quality was not reported, and no clone a single base away is much larger than it.

In the prospective study, participants were roughly 18 to 89 years old, resided in about two dozen geographic areas of the United States, and were enrolled through a virtual design. To assign participants to cohorts, the prospective study relied on clinical history that participants themselves reported in a screening survey and a study questionnaire. ImmuneRACE Cohort 3 recovered participants were defined by two consecutive negative NP/OP PCR tests, healthcare professional clearance, or symptom resolution. In the prospective study, mobile phlebotomists collected whole blood, serum and a nasopharyngeal or oropharyngeal swab from each participant. Over a roughly 2-month period, participants in the prospective study had the option of providing additional blood draws and questionnaires. Before DNA extraction, prospective study blood samples were shipped either frozen or at room temperature. CDR1 LGHDT and CDR2 YNNKEL are derived from the germline V gene (reference sequence). Relative to germline, V is 1 base shorter and J is 5 bases shorter, with 14 bases between their ends. The cysteine opens and the phenylalanine closes a CDR3 of 15 amino acids. Here the CDR3 DNA is all that survives: 45 bases in frame from base 1.

TCRbeta CDR3 regions were amplified from genomic DNA using the immunoSEQ Assay, a bias-controlled multiplex PCR. In the paper's pipeline: The number of nucleated cells in each sample was estimated by amplification of reference gene primers within the assay. Sequence reads were collapsed and filtered to measure the absolute abundance of every unique TCRbeta CDR3 rearrangement. For each sample, productive Simpson clonality was calculated by taking the square root of Simpson's diversity index across productive rearrangements. This immuneACCESS table, as held by TCRdb, lists in-frame sequences with V and J called but not all clones. Of the missing ones, under half trace to an unresolved V gene in checked studies; the others have no known cause. D and trimming come from the DNA, and the V and J calls and clone size come from that table. In this sample the table shows 250,000 to 300,000 clones, 89% of which occur a single time. The ten largest clones represent more than 1.5% of the sample.

This chain joins TRBV3-1 (or the pseudogene TRBV3-2) to TRBJ1-1, with the D gene too uncertain to name. This receptor was obtained from a woman aged 60 to 75 who had recovered from COVID-19. The sample comprised PBMCs or T cells enriched from blood (not recorded which). The CDR3 loop reads CASSQAFSSGTEAFF. The nucleotides read TGTGCCAGCAGCCAAGCGTTTTCTTCGGGGACTGAAGCTTTCTTT.